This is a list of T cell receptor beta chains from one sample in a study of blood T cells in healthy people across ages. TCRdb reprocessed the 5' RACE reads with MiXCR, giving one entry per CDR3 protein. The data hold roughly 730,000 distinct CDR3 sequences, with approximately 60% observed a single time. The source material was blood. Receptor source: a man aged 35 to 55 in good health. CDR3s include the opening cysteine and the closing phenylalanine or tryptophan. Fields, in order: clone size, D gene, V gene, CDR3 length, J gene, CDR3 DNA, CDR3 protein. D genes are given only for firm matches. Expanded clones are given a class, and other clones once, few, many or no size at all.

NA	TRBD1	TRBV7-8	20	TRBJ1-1	TGTGCCAGCAGCTTAGTGATCATGCCCCATGGGACAGACTTGAACACTGAAGCTTTCTTT	CASSLVIMPHGTDLNTEAFF
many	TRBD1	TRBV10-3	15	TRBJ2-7	TGTGCCATCAGTGACCCCGGGACAGGGTACTACGAGCAGTACTTC	CAISDPGTGYYEQYF
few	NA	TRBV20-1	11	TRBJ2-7	TGCAGTGCCGGCGACACCTACGAGCAGTACTTC	CSAGDTYEQYF
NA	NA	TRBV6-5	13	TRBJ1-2	TGTGCCAGCAGTTACGGCGGGCTCTATGGCTACACCTTC	CASSYGGLYGYTF
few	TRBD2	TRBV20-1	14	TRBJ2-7	TGCAGTGCAACTTCTAGCGGGAGGTACTACGAGCAGTACTTC	CSATSSGRYYEQYF
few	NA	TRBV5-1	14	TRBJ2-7	TGCGCCAGCAGCTTGCTCCCAGGGGCCTACGAGCAGTACTTC	CASSLLPGAYEQYF
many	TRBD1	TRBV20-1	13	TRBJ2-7	TGCAGTGGAGAGGGACAGGGAACCTACGAGCAGTACTTC	CSGEGQGTYEQYF
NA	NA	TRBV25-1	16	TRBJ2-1	TGTGCCAGCAGTGAAAACAAAGGGCCATCGTGGGAGGAGCAGTTCTTC	CASSENKGPSWEEQFF
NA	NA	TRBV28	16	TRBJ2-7	TGTGCCAGTGCAAACCTCAGGGTCGTTAACTCCTACGAGCAGTACTTC	CASANLRVVNSYEQYF
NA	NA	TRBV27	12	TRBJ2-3	TGTGCCAGCAACATATCAGCGGATACGCAGTATTTT	CASNISADTQYF
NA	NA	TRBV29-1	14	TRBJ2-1	TGCAGCGTTGGGCGGTCCAGCTCCTACAATGAGCAGTTCTTC	CSVGRSSSYNEQFF
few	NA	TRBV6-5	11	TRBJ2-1	TGTGCCAGCCAAGGACCAACAAAGCAGTTCTTC	CASQGPTKQFF
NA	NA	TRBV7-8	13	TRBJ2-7	TGTGCCAGCAGCTTAGCGAGGTTGCGCGAGCAGTACTTC	CASSLARLREQYF
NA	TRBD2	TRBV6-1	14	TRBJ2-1	TGTGCCAGCAGTGGGCAAAGCGGGGGGTATGAGCAGTTCTTC	CASSGQSGGYEQFF
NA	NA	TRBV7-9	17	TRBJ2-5	TGTGCCAGCAGCCTAGGTTCATGGCAACGTGTCCGGGAGACCCAGTACTTC	CASSLGSWQRVRETQYF
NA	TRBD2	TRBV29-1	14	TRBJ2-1	TGCAGCGCCATAGCGGGAGGTCAAATCAATGAGCAGTTCTTC	CSAIAGGQINEQFF
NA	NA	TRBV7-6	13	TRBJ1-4	TGTGCCAGCAGCTTAGCGGGAGGGGAAAAACTGTTTTTT	CASSLAGGEKLFF
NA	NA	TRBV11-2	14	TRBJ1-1	TGTGCCAGCAGCCAGGACAGAAGTTACACTGAAGCTTTCTTT	CASSQDRSYTEAFF
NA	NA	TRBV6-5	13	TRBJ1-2	TGTGCCAGCCTGGGGGGGGGCGCGTATGGCTACACCTTC	CASLGGGAYGYTF
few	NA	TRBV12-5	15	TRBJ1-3	TGTGCTAGTGGTACAGGGACAATGGAAGGGAACACCATATATTTT	CASGTGTMEGNTIYF
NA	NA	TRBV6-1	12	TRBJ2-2	TGTGCCAGCAGGCGCTCGGCCGGGGAGCTGTTTTTT	CASRRSAGELFF
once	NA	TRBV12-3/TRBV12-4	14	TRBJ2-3	TGTACCAGCAGTTTTCCGGCTAACACAGATACGCAGTATTTT	CTSSFPANTDTQYF
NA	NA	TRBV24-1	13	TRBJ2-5	TGTGCCACCAGTGAGCCTACTAAAGAGACCCAGTACTTC	CATSEPTKETQYF
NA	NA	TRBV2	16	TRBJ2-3	TGTGCCAGCAGTGTTCCCCGAGGACCGCAACGAGATACGCAGTATTTT	CASSVPRGPQRDTQYF
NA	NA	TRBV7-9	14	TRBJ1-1	TGTGCCAGCAGCGTAAAAGGAAAGGTCGCTGAAGCTTTCTTT	CASSVKGKVAEAFF
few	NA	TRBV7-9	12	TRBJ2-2	TGTGCCGGCCGGGCGAGAACCGGGGAGCTGTTTTTT	CAGRARTGELFF
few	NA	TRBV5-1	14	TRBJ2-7	TGCGCCAGCAGCTTGGGTGTGCGATCCTACGAGCAGTACTTC	CASSLGVRSYEQYF
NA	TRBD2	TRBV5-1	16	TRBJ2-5	TGCGCCAGCAGCTATTCGGCTAGCGGGGACCAAGAGACCCAGTACTTC	CASSYSASGDQETQYF
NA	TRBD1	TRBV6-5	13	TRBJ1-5	TGTGCCAGCAGTTTACAGGGGTTGCAGCCCCAGCATTTT	CASSLQGLQPQHF
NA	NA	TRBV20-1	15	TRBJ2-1	TGCAGTGCTGGATTAGCGGTGAGCTCCTACAATGAGCAGTTCTTC	CSAGLAVSSYNEQFF
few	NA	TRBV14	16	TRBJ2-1	TGTGCCAGCAGCCACCTCCAGGGTCGGGTAACAAATGAGCAGTTCTTC	CASSHLQGRVTNEQFF
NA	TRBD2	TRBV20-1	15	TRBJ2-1	TGCAGTGCTTCTACCGGGACTAGCGGGAAAAATGAGCAGTTCTTC	CSASTGTSGKNEQFF
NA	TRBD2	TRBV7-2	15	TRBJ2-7	TGTGCCAGCACCTCCCCTTGGGCGGGAGGATACGAGCAGTACTTC	CASTSPWAGGYEQYF
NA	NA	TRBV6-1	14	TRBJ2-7	TGTGCCAGCAGTTATGACAGGTTTTCCTACGAGCAGTACTTC	CASSYDRFSYEQYF
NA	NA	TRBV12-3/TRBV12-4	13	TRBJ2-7	TGTGCCAGCAGTTTAGGAGGCAGATACGAGCAGTACTTC	CASSLGGRYEQYF
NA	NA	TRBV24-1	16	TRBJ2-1	TGTGCCACCAGTGATTCTGGTCCTAGCCTTATCACTGAGCAGTTCTTC	CATSDSGPSLITEQFF
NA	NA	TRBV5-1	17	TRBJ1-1	TGCGCCAGCAGCGTGGCCGGGACCCAAGACCGAGGCACTGAAGCTTTCTTT	CASSVAGTQDRGTEAFF
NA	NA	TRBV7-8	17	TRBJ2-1	TGTGCCAGCAGCTTATTGTCGTCCGATCTCACGGGCAATGAGCAGTTCTTC	CASSLLSSDLTGNEQFF
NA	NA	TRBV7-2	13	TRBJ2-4	TGTGCCAGCAGCCCCCCGGGAAGAAACATTCAGTACTTC	CASSPPGRNIQYF